This TCR beta chain originates from a study of blood T cell repertoires in COVID-19. Study in general: From the United States, Italy and Spain came samples of acute and convalescent COVID-19. T cells, B-cell-depleted T cells, or PBMCs provided the cDNA or gDNA that served as material.

Original handling: From reference gene primer amplification, estimates of nucleated cell counts were derived. TCRdb's table, derived via immunoSEQ multiplex PCR, lists solely in-frame clones and lacks some. V and J calls and clone size are given by that table; D and trimming were obtained from the DNA. The sample carries about 270,000 clones, about 89% recorded once. Germline V gene lookup returns CDR1 DFQATT and CDR2 SNEGSKA (reference sequence). V trimming: 3 bases; J trimming: 5 bases; junction bases outside the gene matches: 7. The CDR3 sequence is 16 residues long. The chain couples TRBV20-1 to TRBJ1-6; TRBD1 matches 10 bases. This sequence was found in a middle-aged man who had recovered from COVID-19. What was sequenced was peripheral blood. CDR3 bases: TGCAGTGCTAGTGGGGGACAGGGGCTCAATAATTCACCCCTCCACTTT. Translated: CSASGGQGLNNSPLHF.